A single sample gave rise to the 25 T cell receptor beta chains below, sequenced in a study of spatial heterogeneity in lung cancer (dated by TCRdb to between 2018 and 2021). The time point label corresponds to: sample taken at primary tumor resection. Without any cell sorting, TCR sequencing was performed on whole RNA extracted either from tumor and nontumor lung tissue or from cryopreserved PBMC samples. Receptor amplification or capture employed 5' RACE. Sequencing relied on a NextSeq 500. TCRdb handled the public reads itself, with Q25 trimming in fastp and clone calling in MiXCR, and kept productive beta chains. Rows with a matching CDR3 protein are joined into one entry that keeps the most common DNA and genes. This sample has approximately 20,000 distinct CDR3 sequences in its table, and approximately 4.4% of those were observed once. The ten largest make up around 7% of the sample. The sequencing here drew on PBMCs, taken at surgery. Receptors were obtained from a male donor with early-stage non-small cell lung cancer.

This clonotype has a handful of counts. This chain joins TRBV5-1 and TRBJ2-7; 7 bases match TRBD2. From germline, CDR1 is SGHRS and CDR2 YFSETQ. There are 14 residues in the CDR3. J lost 3 bases, V lost 4 bases, and 7 bases had no gene match. For the CDR3, the DNA is TGCGCCAGCAGCCGGTCTAGCGGATACTACGAGCAGTACTTC. Amino acids: CASSRSSGYYEQYF.

This clonotype was found many times. The V gene is TRBV6-5, the J gene TRBJ2-1; D is ambiguous. This CDR3 comprises 11 residues. Germline V lookup: CDR1 MNHEY, CDR2 SVGAGI. V lost 2 bases and J 7 bases, leaving 3 bases between the germline ends. The CDR3 sequence: CASSYRNEQFF. The DNA of the CDR3 is TGTGCCAGCAGTTACCGTAATGAGCAGTTCTTC.

This clonotype has a handful of counts. This could be a read error, since a much larger clone is one nucleotide away. The J gene is TRBJ2-7, the V gene TRBV9, with 9 bases that match TRBD1. Germline CDR1 and CDR2: SGDLS and YYNGEE. The CDR3 is 15 amino acids. The V segment lost 7 bases and the J segment 7 bases; nucleotides outside the gene matches: 15. The CDR3 loop reads CASGGDTGGAREQYF. CDR3 DNA sequence: TGTGCCAGCGGCGGCGACACAGGGGGCGCGCGGGAGCAGTACTTC.

Many counts were recorded for this clonotype. The chain combines TRBV20-1 with TRBJ2-3; TRBD2 matches at 11 bases. The J segment lost 6 bases and the V segment lost 3 bases, leaving 8 bases of the junction unmatched. This CDR3 has 15 residues. Germline CDR1 is DFQATT and CDR2 is SNEGSKA (reference sequence). This chain's CDR3 is CSASGTSGGVDTQYF. The CDR3 nucleotides are TGCAGTGCTAGTGGGACTAGCGGAGGGGTGGATACGCAGTATTTT.

This clonotype was picked up many times. V and J are TRBV23-1 and TRBJ1-5; D call uncertain. TRBV23-1 is an ORF for which the function is uncertain. The CDR3 length is 18 residues. V was trimmed by 0 bases and J by 4 bases, leaving 19 bases between them. CDR3 DNA sequence: TGCGCCAGCAGTCAATCAGCCCAGTCTACCGGAGAAAATCAGCCCCAGCATTTT. This gives the protein CASSQSAQSTGENQPQHF.

This clonotype has a handful of counts. The rearrangement links TRBV19 to TRBJ2-7; the D is unclear. Trimming pared 4 bases from V and 5 bases from J, leaving 12 bases between. The CDR3 is 13 amino acids. CDR1 and CDR2 from the germline V gene are LNHDA and SQIVND (reference sequence). CDR3 in DNA: TGTGCCAGTAGTAGACGTGGGCCCAACGAGCAGTACTTC. This gives the protein CASSRRGPNEQYF.

This clonotype has ten or more counts. The junction and the germline gene differ at one end; a read error may be behind it. The CDR3 coding sequence is TGTGCCAGCAGAGCACCGGGACTAGCGGGAGAAGTGAAGTGTTTC. It is translated as CASRAPGLAGEVKCF. The rearrangement uses TRBV2 and TRBJ2-1, with TRBD2 matching 14 bases. The CDR3 is 15 amino acids. Germline V lookup: CDR1 SNHLY, CDR2 FYNNEI.

In its sample, this clonotype was seen many times. The chain combines TRBV10-2 with TRBJ2-5; possibly TRBD1 for D (6 bases). V lost 2 bases to trimming and J lost 2 bases, with 12 bases between them. This CDR3 contains 15 residues. Germline V gene data show CDR1 as WSHSY and CDR2 as SAAADI. CDR3 sequence reads: CASSERGSVQETQYF. The CDR3 DNA sequence: TGCGCCAGCAGTGAGAGGGGGTCGGTACAAGAGACCCAGTACTTC.

This clonotype turned up a few times. The J gene is TRBJ1-2, the V gene TRBV6-5, with 9 bases fitting TRBD1. Germline V gene lookup returns CDR1 MNHEY and CDR2 SVGAGI. The CDR3 contains 17 residues. J gave up 2 bases and V 0 bases, and 7 bases lay outside the gene matches. This CDR3 is CASSYSPGQGRNYGYTF. The CDR3 nucleotides are TGTGCCAGCAGTTACTCCCCCGGACAGGGGAGGAACTATGGCTACACCTTC.

The chain employs TRBV2 and TRBJ1-6; TRBD1 matches 7 bases. CDR1 and CDR2 (germline): SNHLY, FYNNEI. The CDR3 has 15 residues. Here the CDR3 DNA reads TGTGTCAACGCACGTGAACAGGGGCCAAATTCACCCCTCCACTTT. Protein sequence: CVNAREQGPNSPLHF.

Of note for this clonotype: A much larger clone lies one base from this, so it may be a read error. The rearrangement uses TRBV5-6 and TRBJ2-7; unclear D gene. Germline V gives CDR1 SGHDT, CDR2 YYEEEE. Trimming removed 1 base from V and 2 bases from J, with 16 bases in between. The length of the CDR3 is 16 residues. This chain's CDR3 is CASSLWVGPKTYEQYF. In DNA form, the CDR3 reads TGTGCCAGCAGCTTGTGGGTAGGGCCTAAGACCTACGAGCAGTACTTC.

In its sample, this clonotype ranks as medium-sized. The V gene is TRBV28, the J gene TRBJ1-5, with D possibly TRBD1 on 6 matching bases. The CDR3 spans 16 residues. Germline loops: CDR1 MDHEN, CDR2 SYDVKM. V was clipped by 2 bases and J by 3 bases, with 14 bases between them. The CDR3 sequence: CASSLPGTTYNQPQHF. As DNA, the CDR3 is TGTGCCAGCAGTTTACCCGGGACAACCTACAATCAGCCCCAGCATTTT.

By proportion, this clonotype is medium-sized. The rearrangement uses TRBV4-3 and TRBJ2-3; 7 nucleotides line up with TRBD2. With V trimmed by 0 bases and J by 2 bases, 14 bases remained unmatched. Looked up from germline, CDR1 is LGHNA and CDR2 is YSLEER. The CDR3 has 19 amino acids. CDR3 amino acids: CASSQDVAETSRVTDTQYF. The CDR3 DNA is TGCGCCAGCAGCCAAGATGTGGCGGAGACTAGCAGGGTCACAGATACGCAGTATTTT.

This clonotype was counted a few times. The chain carries TRBV27 and TRBJ1-4; 9 nucleotides match TRBD1. This CDR3 comprises 16 residues. Germline CDR1 and CDR2: MNHEY and SMNVEV (reference sequence). Germline trimming cut 6 bases from V and 8 bases from J; bases unmatched to any gene: 13. The chain's CDR3 is CASRPNTGGSREKLFF. In DNA, the CDR3 is TGTGCCAGCAGACCAAACACAGGGGGCAGTAGGGAAAAACTGTTTTTT.

This clonotype qualifies as medium-sized. The chain carries TRBV29-1 and TRBJ2-1, with 9 bases identical to TRBD2. Trimming took 5 bases from V and 3 from J; bases not matched to a gene: 11. Germline lookup yields CDR1 SQVTM and CDR2 ANQGSEA. This CDR3 has 16 amino acids. CDR3 residues: CSVRVASGNVYNEQFF. In nucleotides, the CDR3 is TGCAGCGTTCGGGTGGCTAGCGGGAATGTCTACAATGAGCAGTTCTTC.

At least ten counts were recorded for this clonotype. This chain connects TRBV7-2 to TRBJ2-3; D remains ambiguous. Germline-derived CDR1 and CDR2 are SGHTA and FQGNSA. V lost 3 bases and J 5 bases, leaving 9 bases between the germline ends. This CDR3 has 13 residues. CDR3 sequence: CASSFRTGDTQYF. In DNA, the CDR3 is TGTGCCAGCAGCTTCCGGACCGGAGATACGCAGTATTTT.

This clonotype was recorded many times. The rearrangement uses TRBV20-1 and TRBJ2-7, with 8 positions matching TRBD2. With V trimmed by 4 bases and J by 0 bases, 5 bases remained unmatched. The CDR3 sequence is 14 residues long. The germline gives CDR1 DFQATT, CDR2 SNEGSKA (reference sequence). In nucleotides, the CDR3 is TGCAGTGCTAAGCCGAGCGGGAGCTCCTACGAGCAGTACTTC. Residues: CSAKPSGSSYEQYF.

This clonotype has a handful of counts. V and J are TRBV6-2 or TRBV6-3 and TRBJ2-3; 10 bases are a match to TRBD1. V was pared by 7 bases and J by 4 bases, with 5 bases of the junction left unmatched. CDR1 is MNHEY, CDR2 SVGEGT, per germline. This CDR3 contains 14 residues. In nucleotides, the CDR3 is TGTGCCAGCAAGAGACAGGGGGCTTCAGATACGCAGTATTTT. Protein product: CASKRQGASDTQYF.

This clonotype is medium-sized. The chain is built from TRBV18 and TRBJ2-3; TRBD2 agrees at 10 bases. The CDR3 runs 15 residues. V lost 6 bases and J lost 1; bases outside the gene matches: 4. Germline-derived CDR1 and CDR2 are KGHSH and LQKENI. The CDR3 spells CASSLGTSGTDTQYF. The CDR3, as DNA: TGTGCCAGCTCCCTCGGGACTAGCGGCACAGATACGCAGTATTTT.

This clonotype was recorded at least ten times. The CDR3 is CASSFGPVAFF. CDR3 sequence (DNA): TGTGCCAGCAGCTTCGGTCCAGTAGCTTTCTTT. This rearrangement joins TRBV7-9 to TRBJ1-1; D uncertain. The V end was cut by 3 bases, the J end by 10 bases, with 9 bases between. CDR3 size: 11 residues. Looked up from germline, CDR1 is SEHNR and CDR2 is FQNEAQ (reference sequence).

This clonotype was counted at least ten times. The rearrangement links TRBV5-6 to TRBJ1-2; D is undetermined. Germline V lookup: CDR1 SGHDT, CDR2 YYEEEE. V lost 0 bases to trimming and J lost 5 bases, with 5 bases between them. The CDR3 has 12 residues. For the CDR3, the DNA is TGTGCCAGCAGCTTGGCCCGTTATGGCTACACCTTC. Protein sequence: CASSLARYGYTF.

The table lists this clonotype with many counts. V and J are TRBV5-1 and TRBJ2-1; TRBD2 aligns across 8 bases. CDR3 size: 15 residues. Germline assignment: CDR1 SGHRS and CDR2 YFSETQ. Trimming at V came to 0 bases and at J to 3 bases, leaving 2 bases not matched to a gene. The DNA of the CDR3 is TGCGCCAGCAGCTTGGAGCGGGAGCGCTACAATGAGCAGTTCTTC. Protein sequence: CASSLERERYNEQFF.

This clonotype was detected many times. The rearrangement joins TRBV27 to TRBJ2-2; D might be TRBD1 or TRBD2, each matching 6 bases. CDR1 and CDR2 (germline): MNHEY, SMNVEV (reference sequence). V lost 3 bases, J lost 4 bases, and 15 bases lay in between. The CDR3 extends over 16 amino acids. The CDR3 DNA sequence: TGTGCCAGCAGTTTCCTCTGGGGGGCCCTCACCGGGGAGCTGTTTTTT. As protein: CASSFLWGALTGELFF.

This clonotype came up many times. The rearrangement joins TRBV28 to TRBJ1-4, with 9 bases lining up with TRBD1. The ends lost 9 bases at V and 7 bases at J; junction bases unmatched: 9. This CDR3 spans 14 amino acids. Germline values: CDR1 MDHEN, CDR2 SYDVKM. This CDR3 reads CASGAGTGPEKLFF. The CDR3 region has the DNA TGTGCCAGTGGAGCCGGGACAGGGCCTGAAAAACTGTTTTTT.

The rearrangement links TRBV2 to TRBJ2-7; 7 bases fit TRBD1. V was clipped by 6 bases and J by 3 bases; unmatched bases: 8. Germline V CDR1 and CDR2: SNHLY, FYNNEI. This CDR3 is 14 amino acids long. CDR3 DNA: TGTGCCAGCAGGGCCAGACGGGACAGCTACGAGCAGTACTTC. Translated: CASRARRDSYEQYF.